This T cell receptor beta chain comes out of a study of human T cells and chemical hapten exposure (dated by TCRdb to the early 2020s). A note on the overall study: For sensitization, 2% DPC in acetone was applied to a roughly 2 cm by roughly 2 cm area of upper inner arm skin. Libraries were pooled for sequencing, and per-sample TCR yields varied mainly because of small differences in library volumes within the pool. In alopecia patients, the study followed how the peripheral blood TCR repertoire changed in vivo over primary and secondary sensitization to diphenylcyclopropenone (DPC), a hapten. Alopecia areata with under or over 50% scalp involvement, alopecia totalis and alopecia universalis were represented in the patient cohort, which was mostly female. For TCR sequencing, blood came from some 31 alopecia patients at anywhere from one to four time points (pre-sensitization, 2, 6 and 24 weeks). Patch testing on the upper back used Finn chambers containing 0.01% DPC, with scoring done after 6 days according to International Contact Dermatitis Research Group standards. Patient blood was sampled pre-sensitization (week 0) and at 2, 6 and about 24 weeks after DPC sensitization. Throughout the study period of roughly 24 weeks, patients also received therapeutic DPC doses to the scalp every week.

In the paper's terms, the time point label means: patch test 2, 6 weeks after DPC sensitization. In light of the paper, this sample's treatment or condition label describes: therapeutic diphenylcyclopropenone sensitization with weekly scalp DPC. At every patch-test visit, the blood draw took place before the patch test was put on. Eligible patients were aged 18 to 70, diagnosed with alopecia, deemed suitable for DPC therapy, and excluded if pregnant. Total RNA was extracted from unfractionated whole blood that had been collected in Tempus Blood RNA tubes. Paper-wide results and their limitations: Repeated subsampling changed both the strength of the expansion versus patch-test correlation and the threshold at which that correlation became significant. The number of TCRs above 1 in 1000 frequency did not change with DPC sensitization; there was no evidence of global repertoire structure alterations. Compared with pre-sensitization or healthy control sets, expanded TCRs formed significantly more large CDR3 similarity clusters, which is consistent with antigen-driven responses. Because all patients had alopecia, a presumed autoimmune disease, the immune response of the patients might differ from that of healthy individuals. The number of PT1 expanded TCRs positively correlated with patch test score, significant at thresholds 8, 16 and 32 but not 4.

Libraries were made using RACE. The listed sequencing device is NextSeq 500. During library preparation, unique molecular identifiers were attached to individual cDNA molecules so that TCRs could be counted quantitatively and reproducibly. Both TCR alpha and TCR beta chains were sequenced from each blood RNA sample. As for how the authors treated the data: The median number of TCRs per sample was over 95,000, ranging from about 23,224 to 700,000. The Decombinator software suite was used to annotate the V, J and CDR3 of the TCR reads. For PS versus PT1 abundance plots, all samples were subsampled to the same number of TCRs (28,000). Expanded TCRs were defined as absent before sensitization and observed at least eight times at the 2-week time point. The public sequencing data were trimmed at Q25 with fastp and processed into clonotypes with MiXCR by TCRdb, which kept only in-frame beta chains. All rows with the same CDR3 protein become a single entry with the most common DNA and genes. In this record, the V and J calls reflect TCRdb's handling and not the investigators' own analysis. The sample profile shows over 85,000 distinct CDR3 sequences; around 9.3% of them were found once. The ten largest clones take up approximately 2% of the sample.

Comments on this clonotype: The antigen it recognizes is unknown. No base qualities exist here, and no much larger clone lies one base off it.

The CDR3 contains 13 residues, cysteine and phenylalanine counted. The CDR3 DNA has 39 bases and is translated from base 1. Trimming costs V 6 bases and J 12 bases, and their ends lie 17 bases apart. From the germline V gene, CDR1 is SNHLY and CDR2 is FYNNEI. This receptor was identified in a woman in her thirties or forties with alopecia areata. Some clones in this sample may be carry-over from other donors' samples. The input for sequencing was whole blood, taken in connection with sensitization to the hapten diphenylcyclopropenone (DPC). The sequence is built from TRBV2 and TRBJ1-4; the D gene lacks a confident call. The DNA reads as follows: TGTGCCAGCAGCTCAATGACCTCAAGTGAACTGTTTTTT. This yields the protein CASSSMTSSELFF.